The subject of this entry is one T cell receptor beta chain. There are 15 residues in the CDR3. Germline V gene sequence: CDR1 SEHNR, CDR2 FQNEAQ (reference sequence). Trimming took 5 bases from V and 5 from J; bases not matched to a gene: 10. The data belong to a study of technical replicates of blood from a few donors. Profiling relied on immunoSEQ multiplex PCR, and the TCRdb table lists in-frame clones only, not all of them. Seen here are 100,000 or so clones, 95% to 97% observed once, and the top ten hold approximately 0.38%. The chain is built from TRBV7-9 and TRBJ2-5; 8 bases fit TRBD1. The clonotype comes from a human donor in good health. The sequenced material came from T cells isolated from PBMCs. In DNA, the CDR3 is TGTGCCAGCAGCCCCAAAACAGGGGGTTGGGAGACCCAGTACTTC. It is translated as CASSPKTGGWETQYF.